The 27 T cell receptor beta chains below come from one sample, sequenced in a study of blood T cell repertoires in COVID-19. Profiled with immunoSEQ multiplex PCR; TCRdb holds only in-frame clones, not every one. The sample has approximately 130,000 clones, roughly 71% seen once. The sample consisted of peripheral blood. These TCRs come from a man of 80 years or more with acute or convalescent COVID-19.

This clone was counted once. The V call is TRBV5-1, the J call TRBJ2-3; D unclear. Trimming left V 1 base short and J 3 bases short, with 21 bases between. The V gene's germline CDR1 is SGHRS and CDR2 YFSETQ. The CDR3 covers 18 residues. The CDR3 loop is CASSLRDGVFKVTDTQYF. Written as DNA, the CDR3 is TGCGCCAGCAGCTTGCGAGACGGAGTGTTTAAGGTGACAGATACGCAGTATTTT.

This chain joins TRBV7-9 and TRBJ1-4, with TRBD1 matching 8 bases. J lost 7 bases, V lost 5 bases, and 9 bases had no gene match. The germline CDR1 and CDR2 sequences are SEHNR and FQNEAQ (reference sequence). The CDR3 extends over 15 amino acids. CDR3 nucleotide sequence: TGTGCCAGCAGCATAACCGGGACAGGAGCTGAAAAACTGTTTTTT. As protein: CASSITGTGAEKLFF. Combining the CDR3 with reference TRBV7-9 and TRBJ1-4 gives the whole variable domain DTGVSQNPRHKITKRGQNVTFRCDPISEHNRLYWYRQTLGQGPEFLTYFQNEAQLEKSRLLSDRFSAERPKGSFSTLEIQRTEQGDSAMYLCASSITGTGAEKLFFGSGTQLSVL.

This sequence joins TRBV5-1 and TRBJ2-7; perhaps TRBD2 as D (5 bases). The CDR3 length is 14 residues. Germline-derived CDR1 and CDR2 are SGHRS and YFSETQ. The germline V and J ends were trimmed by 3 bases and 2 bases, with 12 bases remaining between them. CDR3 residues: CASSSQPGTYEQYF. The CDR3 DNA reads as TGCGCCAGCAGCTCCCAACCGGGGACCTACGAGCAGTACTTC.

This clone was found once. The CDR3 spells CAISWDRLSQPQHF. The CDR3 coding sequence is TGTGCCATCAGCTGGGACAGACTGTCTCAGCCCCAGCATTTT. The chain carries TRBV10-3 and TRBJ1-5; 7 bases align to TRBD1. Germline V gives CDR1 ENHRY, CDR2 SYGVKD. This CDR3 is 14 amino acids long. The J segment lost 6 bases and the V segment lost 6 bases, leaving 8 bases of the junction unmatched.

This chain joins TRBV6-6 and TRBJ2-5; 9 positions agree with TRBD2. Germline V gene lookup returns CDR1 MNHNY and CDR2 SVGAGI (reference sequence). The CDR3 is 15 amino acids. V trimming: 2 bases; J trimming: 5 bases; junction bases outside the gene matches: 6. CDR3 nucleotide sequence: TGTGCCAGCAGTTACCCCGGCGGGGGGGAGGAGACCCAGTACTTC. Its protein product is CASSYPGGGEETQYF.

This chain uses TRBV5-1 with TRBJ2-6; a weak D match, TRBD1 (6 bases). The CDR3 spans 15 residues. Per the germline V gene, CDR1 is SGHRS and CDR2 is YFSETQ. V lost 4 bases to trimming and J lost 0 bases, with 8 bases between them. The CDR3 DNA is TGCGCCAGCAGCGTAGGGGGCTCTGGGGCCAACGTCCTGACTTTC. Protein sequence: CASSVGGSGANVLTF.

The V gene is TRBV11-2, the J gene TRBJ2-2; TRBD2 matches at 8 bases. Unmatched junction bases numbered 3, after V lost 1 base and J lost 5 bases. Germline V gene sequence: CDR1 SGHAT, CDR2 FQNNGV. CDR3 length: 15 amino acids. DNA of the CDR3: TGTGCCAGCAGCTTAGCCGGGGGGGCAACCGGGGAGCTGTTTTTT. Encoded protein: CASSLAGGATGELFF.

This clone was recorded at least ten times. The CDR3 coding sequence is TGTGCCAGCAGCCCGTCCGGGACTAGTCATGAGCAGTACTTC. This codes for CASSPSGTSHEQYF. V is TRBV5-4 and J is TRBJ2-7, with 8 bases that match TRBD2. V was clipped by 4 bases and J by 7 bases; unmatched bases: 10. The CDR3 is 14 amino acids. Germline CDR1 and CDR2: SGHNT and YYREEE (reference sequence).

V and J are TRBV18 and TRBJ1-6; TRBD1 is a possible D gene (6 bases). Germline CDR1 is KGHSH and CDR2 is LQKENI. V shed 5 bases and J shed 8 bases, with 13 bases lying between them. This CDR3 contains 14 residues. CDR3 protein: CASSIRHRDSPLHF. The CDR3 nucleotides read TGTGCCAGCTCAATACGGCACAGGGATTCACCCCTCCACTTT.

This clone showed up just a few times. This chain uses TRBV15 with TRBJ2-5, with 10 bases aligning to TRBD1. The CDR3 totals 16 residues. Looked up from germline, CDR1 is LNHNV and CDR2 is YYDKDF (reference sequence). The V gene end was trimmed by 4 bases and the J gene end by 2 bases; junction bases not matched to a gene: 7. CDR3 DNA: TGTGCCACCAGCACGGCCAGACAGGGGGCGCAAGAGACCCAGTACTTC. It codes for CATSTARQGAQETQYF.

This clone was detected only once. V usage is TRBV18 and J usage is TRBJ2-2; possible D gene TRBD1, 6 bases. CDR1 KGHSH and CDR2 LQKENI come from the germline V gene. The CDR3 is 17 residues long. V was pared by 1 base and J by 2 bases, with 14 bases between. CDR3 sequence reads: CASSPRLAQGNTGELFF. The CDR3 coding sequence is TGTGCCAGCTCACCACGTCTTGCACAGGGAAACACCGGGGAGCTGTTTTTT.

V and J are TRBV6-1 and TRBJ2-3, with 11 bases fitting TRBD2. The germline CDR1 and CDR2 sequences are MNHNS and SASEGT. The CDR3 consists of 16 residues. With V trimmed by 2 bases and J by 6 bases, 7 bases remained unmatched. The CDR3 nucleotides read TGTGCCAGCAGTGAAAACCCTAGCGGGGGGTGGGATACGCAGTATTTT. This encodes CASSENPSGGWDTQYF.

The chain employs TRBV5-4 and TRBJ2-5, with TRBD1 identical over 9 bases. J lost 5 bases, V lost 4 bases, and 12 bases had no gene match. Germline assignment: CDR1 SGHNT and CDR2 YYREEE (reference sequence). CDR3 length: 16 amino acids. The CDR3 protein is CASSPTGGQGGETQYF. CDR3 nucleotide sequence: TGTGCCAGCAGCCCCACCGGGGGACAGGGTGGGGAGACCCAGTACTTC.

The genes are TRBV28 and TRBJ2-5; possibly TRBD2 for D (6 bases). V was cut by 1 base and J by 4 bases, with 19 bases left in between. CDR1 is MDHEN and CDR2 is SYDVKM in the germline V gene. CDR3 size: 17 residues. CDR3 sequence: CASSLSGTAAQTETQYF. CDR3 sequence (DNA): TGTGCCAGCAGTTTATCCGGGACTGCCGCCCAAACAGAGACCCAGTACTTC.

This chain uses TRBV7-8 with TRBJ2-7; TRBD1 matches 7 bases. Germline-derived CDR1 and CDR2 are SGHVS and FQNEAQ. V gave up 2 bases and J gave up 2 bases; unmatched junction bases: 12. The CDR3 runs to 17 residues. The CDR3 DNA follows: TGTGCCAGCAGCTTAACTTCAGGGGGACCCCAAGCCTACGAGCAGTACTTC. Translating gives CASSLTSGGPQAYEQYF.

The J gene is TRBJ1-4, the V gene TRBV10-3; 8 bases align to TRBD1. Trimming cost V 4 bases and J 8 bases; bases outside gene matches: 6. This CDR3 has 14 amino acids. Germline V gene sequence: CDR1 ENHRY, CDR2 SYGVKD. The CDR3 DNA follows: TGTGCCATCAGTGCCGGGACAGGAGGGGAAAAACTGTTTTTT. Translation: CAISAGTGGEKLFF.

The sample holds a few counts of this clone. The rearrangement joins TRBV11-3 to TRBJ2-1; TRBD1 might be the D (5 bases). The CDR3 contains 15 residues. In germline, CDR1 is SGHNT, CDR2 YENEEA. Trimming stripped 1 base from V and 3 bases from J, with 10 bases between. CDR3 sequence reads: CASSLAPGIYNEQFF. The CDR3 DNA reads TGTGCCAGCAGCTTAGCCCCAGGGATCTACAATGAGCAGTTCTTC.

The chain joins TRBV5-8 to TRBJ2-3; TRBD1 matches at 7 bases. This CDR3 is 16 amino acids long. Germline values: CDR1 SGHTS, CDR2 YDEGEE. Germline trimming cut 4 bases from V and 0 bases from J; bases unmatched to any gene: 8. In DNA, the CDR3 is TGTGCCAGCAGCGTTGGGACAGCCACTAGCACAGATACGCAGTATTTT. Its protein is CASSVGTATSTDTQYF.

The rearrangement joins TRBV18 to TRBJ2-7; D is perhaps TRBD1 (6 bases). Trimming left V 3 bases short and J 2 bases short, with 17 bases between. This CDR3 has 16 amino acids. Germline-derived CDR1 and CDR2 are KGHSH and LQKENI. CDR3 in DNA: TGTGCCAGCTCACCCGCTTTGGGGGCGGTACCCTACGAGCAGTACTTC. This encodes CASSPALGAVPYEQYF.

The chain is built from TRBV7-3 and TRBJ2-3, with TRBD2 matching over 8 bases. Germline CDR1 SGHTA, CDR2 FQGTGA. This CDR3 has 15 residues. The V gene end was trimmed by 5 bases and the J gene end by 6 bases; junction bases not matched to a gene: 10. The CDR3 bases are TGTGCCAGCAGCGAGAGCGGGGGCCGGGTTGATACGCAGTATTTT. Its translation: CASSESGGRVDTQYF.

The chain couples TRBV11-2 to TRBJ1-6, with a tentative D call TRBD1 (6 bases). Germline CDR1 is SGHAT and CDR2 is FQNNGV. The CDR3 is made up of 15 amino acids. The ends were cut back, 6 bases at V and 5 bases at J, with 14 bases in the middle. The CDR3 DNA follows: TGTGCCAGCAGAATCGGAGGGGGGGATAATTCACCCCTCCACTTT. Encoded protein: CASRIGGGDNSPLHF.

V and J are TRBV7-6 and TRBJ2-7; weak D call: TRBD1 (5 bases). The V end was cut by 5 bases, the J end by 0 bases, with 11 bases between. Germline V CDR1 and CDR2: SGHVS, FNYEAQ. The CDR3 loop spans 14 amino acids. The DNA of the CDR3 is TGTGCCAGCAGCCCGACAGTGCCCTCCTACGAGCAGTACTTC. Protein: CASSPTVPSYEQYF.

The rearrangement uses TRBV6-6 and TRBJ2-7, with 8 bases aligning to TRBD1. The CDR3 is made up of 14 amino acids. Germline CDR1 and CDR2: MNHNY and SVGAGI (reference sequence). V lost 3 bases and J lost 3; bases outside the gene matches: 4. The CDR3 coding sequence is TGTGCCAGCAGTTATGACAGGGGTTTCTACGAGCAGTACTTC. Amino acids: CASSYDRGFYEQYF.

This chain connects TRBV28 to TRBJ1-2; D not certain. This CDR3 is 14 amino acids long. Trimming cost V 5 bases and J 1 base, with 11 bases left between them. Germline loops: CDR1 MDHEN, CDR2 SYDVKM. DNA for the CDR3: TGTGCCAGCAGTCGGGCGGAGGGTAACTATGGCTACACCTTC. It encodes CASSRAEGNYGYTF.

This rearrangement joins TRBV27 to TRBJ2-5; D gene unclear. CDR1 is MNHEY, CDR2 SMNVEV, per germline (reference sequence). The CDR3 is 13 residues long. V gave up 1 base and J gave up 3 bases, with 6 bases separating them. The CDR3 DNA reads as TGTGCCAGCAGTTTATGGCCAGAAGAGACCCAGTACTTC. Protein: CASSLWPEETQYF.

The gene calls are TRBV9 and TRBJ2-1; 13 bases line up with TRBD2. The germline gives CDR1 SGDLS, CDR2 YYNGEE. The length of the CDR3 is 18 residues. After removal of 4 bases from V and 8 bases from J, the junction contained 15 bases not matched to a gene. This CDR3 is CASSPQLAGGPGSHEQFF. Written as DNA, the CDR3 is TGTGCCAGCAGCCCTCAACTAGCGGGGGGGCCGGGGTCCCATGAGCAGTTCTTC.

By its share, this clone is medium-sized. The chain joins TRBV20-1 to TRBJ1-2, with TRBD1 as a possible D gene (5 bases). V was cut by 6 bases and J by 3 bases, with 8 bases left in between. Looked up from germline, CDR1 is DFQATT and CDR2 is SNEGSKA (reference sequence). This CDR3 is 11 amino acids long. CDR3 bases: TGCAGTGCGTGGGGGGACTATGGCTACACCTTC. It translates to CSAWGDYGYTF.